This TCR beta chain was profiled in a study of blood T cell repertoires in COVID-19. The wider study: Acute-phase and convalescent COVID-19 samples originated in the United States, Italy and Spain. From T cells, B-cell-depleted T cells, or PBMCs came the material, which was cDNA or gDNA.

Authors' methods: Reference gene primer amplification gave nucleated cell count estimates. The protocol was immunoSEQ multiplex PCR, while the TCRdb copy is restricted to in-frame clones and leaves out a portion. For V, J and clone size, that table is used; D and trimming come from the DNA. The repertoire holds over 20,000 clones, roughly 91% seen once, with 18% in the top ten. The J segment lost 2 bases and the V segment lost 3 bases, leaving 12 bases of the junction unmatched. The CDR3 consists of 19 residues. The germline CDR1 and CDR2 sequences are MNHNS and SASEGT. The TCR was taken from a man in his 70s with active COVID-19. Sequencing was performed on peripheral blood. V usage is TRBV6-1 and J usage is TRBJ2-7, with 14 bases fitting TRBD2. CDR3 loop: CASSDLTGLAGVLTYEQYF. The CDR3 nucleotides read TGTGCCAGCAGTGACTTAACGGGACTAGCGGGAGTGCTGACCTACGAGCAGTACTTC.